The present T cell receptor (beta chain) was sequenced within a study of T cell responses to AZD1222 COVID-19 vaccine (dated by TCRdb to about 2021). Broadly, across the study: TCR sequencing covered over 230 trial participants: some 210 given two doses of AZD1222 and 26 given two doses of MenACWY control vaccine. Trial participants were enrolled by age into subgroups of 18-55, 56-69 and 70-plus years, and around 140, 26 and 57 TCR-sequenced participants, respectively, were included in these subgroups.

CDR1 LNHDA and CDR2 SQIVND are derived from the germline V gene (reference sequence). From the cysteine through the phenylalanine, the CDR3 covers 11 amino acids. The DNA shown is the 33-base CDR3, in frame from base 1. Trimming costs V 6 bases and J 8 bases, and their ends lie 11 bases apart. Overall results and qualifications from the work: Vaccine-associated CD4 TCRs spanned the whole spike protein, with dominant responses in regions 160-218 and 743-854. A significant rise in spike-specific TCR breadth and depth was observed after two AZD1222 doses relative to day 0 and relative to MenACWY recipients. Epitopes outside the regions mutated in the B.1.351 and B.1.1.7 variants were reportedly recognized by nearly half of the unique spike-specific TCRs. Conclusions about previously exposed vaccinees were limited because only six AZD1222 recipients were SARS-CoV-2 seropositive at baseline. Participants were mostly white British, with more females than males. The authors suggested clonal diversity may have been underestimated. Because no day 14 peak-response samples were available, repertoires were characterized only after the peak T cell response. The 56-69-year group was small, and its depth increase did not reach significance, likely because of low power.

According to the study, the label for this sample's time point signals: about 28 days (+/-7) after the second vaccine dose. AZD1222 recipients given second doses at about 4 weeks or at about 12 weeks were pooled, since spike-specific TCR depth and breadth were not found to differ between the two schedules. Samples from vaccinated people were obtained from the UK trials COV001 and COV002, which included a single-blind randomized controlled phase 2/3 trial of AZD1222 (ChAdOx1 nCoV-19) in healthy adults. Trial participant PBMC samples were collected at day 0 and day 28 after the second dose for TCRbeta chain sequencing. The CDR3 regions of human TCRbeta chains were subjected to immunosequencing. The original pipeline was this. TCRs in the repertoires were compared against a reference library of SARS-CoV-2-specific TCRs that had been generated with the MIRA antigen-specificity platform. Breadth was defined as the fraction of unique TCRs that were SARS-CoV-2-associated, and depth was defined as the fraction of total T cells that were SARS-CoV-2-associated. Each spike-specific TCR was assigned to its reactive spike region and to a CD4 or CD8 class using the MIRA data. Log10-transformed breadth and depth values were compared by one-way ANOVA with Sidak's multiple comparisons tests. The source is immuneACCESS, and TCRdb retained only in-frame sequences with V and J called. Part of the clones is not carried over; for the studies checked, unresolved V genes explain less than half of this, and the remainder is unexplained. That table is the source of V, J and clone size, and D and trimming were worked out from the DNA. Present in this sample are 140,000 to 150,000 clones, roughly 90% of which were seen just once. The ten top clones hold roughly 3.5% of the sample.

This clone was seen once. It lacks a known antigen. Nothing much larger sits one base from this clone, and base qualities are not available. Here the sequenced sample was peripheral blood, taken 28 days after the second AZD1222 dose. The chain employs TRBV19 and TRBJ2-7; TRBD2 is perhaps the D gene, given 5 matching bases. This receptor was identified in an adult who received the AZD1222 COVID-19 vaccine. CDR3 region: CASRPAEQQYF. The sequenced DNA is TGTGCCAGTAGACCAGCGGAACAGCAGTACTTC.